The 21 T cell receptor beta chains reported below all come from one sample, sequenced in a study of blood T cell repertoires in COVID-19. Produced via immunoSEQ multiplex PCR; TCRdb's table is partial and in-frame only. The repertoire holds some 390,000 clones, with more than 80% as singletons. Sequenced sample: PBMCs or T cells enriched from blood (not recorded which). The receptor source for this set is a man aged 30 to 45 who had recovered from COVID-19.

The V and J genes are TRBV19 and TRBJ2-1, with D possibly TRBD2 on 6 matching bases. Trimming cost V 5 bases and J 1 base, with 12 bases left between them. Germline CDR1 reads LNHDA; CDR2 reads SQIVND (reference sequence). The CDR3 loop spans 15 amino acids. This chain's CDR3 is CASSRVAESYNEQFF. DNA for the CDR3: TGTGCCAGTAGTCGGGTAGCGGAGTCCTACAATGAGCAGTTCTTC.

The chain combines TRBV28 with TRBJ1-5; TRBD1 agrees at 9 bases. The CDR3 length is 14 residues. J was trimmed by 2 bases and V by 5 bases; bases with no gene match: 1. The germline V gene has CDR1 MDHEN and CDR2 SYDVKM. Here the CDR3 reads CASSRTGGNQPQHF. CDR3 nucleotide sequence: TGTGCCAGCAGTCGGACAGGGGGCAATCAGCCCCAGCATTTT.

This rearrangement joins TRBV28 to TRBJ1-5; D not resolved. V gave up 5 bases and J gave up 0 bases, with 5 bases separating them. The length of the CDR3 is 13 residues. Germline assignment: CDR1 MDHEN and CDR2 SYDVKM. The CDR3 nucleotides are TGTGCCAGCAGTCCCCATAGCAATCAGCCCCAGCATTTT. Amino acid sequence: CASSPHSNQPQHF.

The chain employs TRBV7-8 and TRBJ1-5, with D possibly being TRBD1 (5 bases). This CDR3 contains 16 residues. Trimming removed 5 bases at V and 0 bases at J, with 14 bases between. From germline, CDR1 is SGHVS and CDR2 FQNEAQ. CDR3 residues: CASSRGAAYSNQPQHF. The CDR3 nucleotides read TGTGCCAGCAGCCGAGGGGCAGCTTATAGCAATCAGCCCCAGCATTTT.

In DNA form, the CDR3 reads TGTGCCAGCAGTGGGCCCCCGCGGGAGACCCAGTACTTC. Translation gives CASSGPPRETQYF. The rearrangement links TRBV2 to TRBJ2-5; D ambiguous. CDR1 is SNHLY, CDR2 FYNNEI, per germline. The V gene lost 4 bases and the J gene lost 5 bases, with 11 bases spanning the gap. The length of the CDR3 is 13 residues. Filled out from reference TRBV2 and TRBJ2-5, the complete variable domain reads EPEVTQTPSHQVTQMGQEVILRCVPISNHLYFYWYRQILGQKVEFLVSFYNNEISEKSEIFDDQFSVERPDGSNFTLKIRSTKLEDSAMYFCASSGPPRETQYFGPGTRLLVL.

The V and J genes are TRBV5-1 and TRBJ2-7; TRBD2 matches at 8 bases. The CDR3 runs 14 residues. The germline V gene has CDR1 SGHRS and CDR2 YFSETQ. J gave up 3 bases and V 6 bases, and 8 bases lay outside the gene matches. In DNA form, the CDR3 reads TGCGCCAGCACCCCCGGGACTAGTAGCTACGAGCAGTACTTC. Amino acid sequence: CASTPGTSSYEQYF.

The V gene is TRBV18, the J gene TRBJ2-7; 8 bases align to TRBD1. The CDR3 has 13 amino acids. Germline-derived CDR1 and CDR2 are KGHSH and LQKENI. The J segment lost 6 bases and the V segment lost 4 bases, leaving 5 bases of the junction unmatched. CDR3: CASSRMGQVEQYF. The CDR3 nucleotides read TGTGCCAGCTCACGAATGGGACAGGTCGAGCAGTACTTC.

This rearrangement joins TRBV28 to TRBJ1-2; D may be TRBD1 (5 bases). The CDR3 loop spans 15 amino acids. Germline V gene sequence: CDR1 MDHEN, CDR2 SYDVKM. The V end was cut by 5 bases, the J end by 1 base, with 14 bases between. CDR3 residues: CASSTSAGYNYGYTF. The DNA for the CDR3 is TGTGCCAGCAGTACCTCGGCAGGGTATAACTATGGCTACACCTTC.

This clone was seen just once. The gene calls are TRBV28 and TRBJ2-3, with D tentatively TRBD2 (6 bases). With 2 bases removed from V and 4 bases from J, the gap between germline ends came to 13 bases. This CDR3 has 15 amino acids. The germline V gene has CDR1 MDHEN and CDR2 SYDVKM. The chain's CDR3 is CASSLGERRADTQYF. Written as DNA, the CDR3 is TGTGCCAGCAGTTTAGGTGAGCGGAGGGCAGATACGCAGTATTTT.

The chain joins TRBV21-1 to TRBJ2-1; the D call of TRBD1 is as the table states it, not checked on the DNA. TRBV21-1 is a listed pseudogene. This CDR3 is 15 amino acids long. The CDR3 sequence: CASIWGTTYYNEQFF. CDR3 nucleotides: TGTGCCAGCATATGGGGGACAACTTACTACAATGAGCAGTTCTTC.

CDR3 sequence reads: CASSPQVAGPQYF. DNA for the CDR3: TGTGCCAGCAGCCCACAAGTAGCGGGGCCGCAGTACTTC. The rearrangement uses TRBV3-1 (or the pseudogene TRBV3-2) and TRBJ2-7; TRBD2 aligns across 8 bases. Germline assignment: CDR1 LGHDT and CDR2 YNNKEL (reference sequence). The CDR3 extends over 13 amino acids. V was pared by 4 bases and J by 9 bases, with 8 bases of the junction left unmatched.

The J gene is TRBJ1-2, the V gene TRBV2, with 9 bases that match TRBD1. V lost 3 bases and J lost 4; bases outside the gene matches: 3. This CDR3 region has 14 residues. CDR1 and CDR2 from the germline V gene are SNHLY and FYNNEI. The CDR3 reads CASSEGQGLYGYTF. The CDR3 nucleotides are TGTGCCAGCAGTGAGGGACAGGGCCTCTATGGCTACACCTTC.

The chain couples TRBV6-5 to TRBJ1-1; TRBD1 might be the D (5 bases). This CDR3 contains 14 residues. Between the trimmed V and J ends, which lost 5 bases and 4 bases, there was a span of 14 bases. In germline, CDR1 is MNHEY, CDR2 SVGAGI. CDR3 nucleotide sequence: TGTGCCAGCAGTCCCTCCGCGGGGGGCACTGAAGCTTTCTTT. Translating it yields CASSPSAGGTEAFF.

V gene TRBV10-3 combines with J gene TRBJ2-7, with D tentatively TRBD2 (6 bases). Germline V CDR1 and CDR2: ENHRY, SYGVKD. Trimming stripped 10 bases from V and 7 bases from J, with 29 bases between. The CDR3 loop spans 16 amino acids. The CDR3 DNA sequence: TGTGCCACGGAACTAAGCGGGCCTGGCGCGTCAAAGGAGCAGTACTTC. This translates into CATELSGPGASKEQYF.

The chain uses TRBV7-2 and TRBJ2-1; a weak D match, TRBD2 (6 bases). Trimming pared 6 bases from V and 2 bases from J, leaving 14 bases between. The CDR3 runs to 15 residues. Per the germline V gene, CDR1 is SGHTA and CDR2 is FQGNSA. For the CDR3, the DNA is TGTGCCAGCAGTGCAGAAGCGGGTACCTACAATGAGCAGTTCTTC. Protein product: CASSAEAGTYNEQFF.

V usage is TRBV12-3 or TRBV12-4 and J usage is TRBJ1-5; weak D call: TRBD1 (5 bases). Between the trimmed V and J ends, which lost 3 bases and 7 bases, there was a span of 10 bases. The CDR3 is made up of 13 amino acids. This CDR3 reads CASSFGQGQPQHF. The DNA of the CDR3 is TGTGCCAGCAGTTTTGGGCAGGGACAGCCCCAGCATTTT.

Notes on this clone: Other DNA sequences within the sample encode an identical CDR3. This chain uses TRBV2 with TRBJ2-1, with 10 bases matching TRBD2. The germline V gene has CDR1 SNHLY and CDR2 FYNNEI. The CDR3 sequence is 15 residues long. Trimming removed 9 bases from V and 2 bases from J; junction bases left unmatched: 7. The DNA of the CDR3 is TGTGCCAGTCGGAGGACTAGCGGTACCTACAATGAGCAGTTCTTC. This gives the protein CASRRTSGTYNEQFF.

Only one count was recorded for this clone. The rearrangement joins TRBV7-8 to TRBJ2-2; 8 bases fit TRBD1. The germline gives CDR1 SGHVS, CDR2 FQNEAQ. V trimming: 5 bases; J trimming: 5 bases; junction bases outside the gene matches: 7. This CDR3 spans 15 amino acids. CDR3: CASSPGTGLTGELFF. CDR3 bases: TGTGCCAGCAGCCCCGGGACAGGCTTAACCGGGGAGCTGTTTTTT.

The chain recombines TRBV6-6 with TRBJ1-5; D might be TRBD1 (5 bases). The germline CDR1 and CDR2 sequences are MNHNY and SVGAGI (reference sequence). This CDR3 is built from 12 residues. Trimming removed 8 bases from V and 8 bases from J, with 13 bases in between. The CDR3 is CASRQPGEPQHF. CDR3 DNA sequence: TGTGCCAGCCGACAGCCGGGGGAGCCCCAGCATTTT.

The rearrangement uses TRBV7-2 and TRBJ1-1; 7 nucleotides line up with TRBD1. The CDR3 runs to 15 residues. V lost 8 bases, J lost 3 bases, and 12 bases stayed unmatched. In germline, CDR1 is SGHTA, CDR2 FQGNSA. The CDR3 here is CASAPWDSHHTEAFF. The CDR3 DNA reads as TGTGCCAGCGCTCCCTGGGACAGCCACCACACTGAAGCTTTCTTT.

The gene calls are TRBV24-1 and TRBJ2-3, with a weak D call TRBD1 (7 bases). CDR1 and CDR2 (germline): KGHDR, SFDVKD. Trimming stripped 4 bases from V and 5 bases from J, with 18 bases between. The CDR3 extends over 16 amino acids. DNA for the CDR3: TGTGCCACCAGTGACCCAGGGGGACTTAATAGAGATACGCAGTATTTT. Amino acids: CATSDPGGLNRDTQYF.